This T cell receptor beta chain appears in the sequencing data of a study of CD8+ T cells in alopecia areata. Study in general: Among treated patients, severity was scored by affected scalp area percentage. General study findings and limits: Clonality in the scalp and expanded CD8+ clones ranked among the top 100 were significantly decreased by tofacitinib. Affected scalp, especially in alopecia totalis/universalis, had a higher clonality than normal scalp did.

V was clipped by 1 base and J by 3 bases; unmatched bases: 3. This CDR3 has 15 amino acids. Germline CDR1 and CDR2: KGHSH and LQKENI. Investigators isolated RNA and reverse transcribed it into cDNA to act as the sequencing template. Measured with immunoSEQ multiplex PCR; TCRdb has only the in-frame clones, and not every one. This sample has approximately 160,000 clones, with about 60% found just once. Described treatment: oral pan-JAK inhibitor, 5-10 mg twice daily. Comments on this clone: Antigen unknown.

Material: CD4+ T cells sorted from blood, obtained at week 24, from a patient treated with tofacitinib. The rearrangement joins TRBV18 to TRBJ2-3, with TRBD1 matching over 8 bases. The origin of this receptor is a human donor with alopecia areata. CDR3 sequence (DNA): TGTGCCAGCTCACCACGGGACAGGCAGACAGATACGCAGTATTTT. This translates into CASSPRDRQTDTQYF.